The 11 T cell receptor beta chains in this list originate from one sample, sequenced in a study of beta chain features in type 1 diabetes. Study-level points and caveats: People with Type 1 diabetes carried modestly yet significantly shorter TCRB CDR3s in all four CD4+ subsets.

Of the isolated RNA, all was reverse transcribed, and so the sequenced material was expressed TCRB transcripts. Here immunoSEQ multiplex PCR was the method, and the copy in TCRdb shows in-frame clones only, minus some. The table records about 240,000 clones, about 15% of them present only once. Their recognized antigens are unknown. The sample comprised naive CD4+ T cells from blood. The source of these receptors is a young man with type 1 diabetes.

This clone was seen a few times. The rearrangement joins TRBV5-1 to TRBJ1-1, with 11 bases matching TRBD1. CDR3 length: 14 residues. Germline CDR1 reads SGHRS; CDR2 reads YFSETQ. Trimming cost V 5 bases and J 4 bases; bases outside gene matches: 4. The CDR3 is CASRRTGGTTEAFF. The CDR3, as DNA: TGCGCCAGCAGGCGGACAGGGGGCACCACTGAAGCTTTCTTT.

V usage is TRBV5-1 and J usage is TRBJ2-5; 9 bases map to TRBD1. CDR1 is SGHRS, CDR2 YFSETQ, per germline. The CDR3 totals 13 residues. Losses at the gene ends were 4 bases for V and 4 bases for J; bases not matched to a gene: 2. This chain's CDR3 is CASSLQGAETQYF. The CDR3 DNA follows: TGCGCCAGCAGCCTACAGGGGGCAGAGACCCAGTACTTC.

The chain uses TRBV29-1 and TRBJ2-5; 10 bases are a match to TRBD2. V was clipped by 7 bases and J by 4 bases; unmatched bases: 6. The CDR3 has 13 residues. Germline V gene sequence: CDR1 SQVTM, CDR2 ANQGSEA. The CDR3 DNA reads as TGCAGCGGAGCGGGAGGGCCGGGAGAGACCCAGTACTTC. Its protein is CSGAGGPGETQYF.

This clone was seen a few times. The V gene is TRBV29-1, the J gene TRBJ2-3; TRBD2 aligns across 8 bases. The trim removed 8 bases at V and 6 bases at J, leaving 13 bases unmatched. In germline, CDR1 is SQVTM, CDR2 ANQGSEA. The CDR3 consists of 14 residues. The CDR3 is CSIATSGFLDTQYF. The CDR3 DNA follows: TGCAGCATTGCAACTAGCGGATTTCTCGATACGCAGTATTTT.

The genes are TRBV5-1 and TRBJ2-7, with 9 bases that match TRBD1. Germline loops: CDR1 SGHRS, CDR2 YFSETQ. This CDR3 spans 14 amino acids. The ends lost 2 bases at V and 6 bases at J; junction bases unmatched: 6. CDR3 protein: CASSFEGQGGEQYF. The DNA for the CDR3 is TGCGCCAGCAGCTTTGAGGGACAGGGCGGCGAGCAGTACTTC.

V is TRBV18 and J is TRBJ2-6, with 11 nucleotides matching TRBD1. With V trimmed by 4 bases and J by 3 bases, 5 bases remained unmatched. CDR1 KGHSH and CDR2 LQKENI come from the germline V gene. The CDR3 has 17 residues. CDR3 protein: CASSQGQGAFGANVLTF. As DNA, the CDR3 is TGTGCCAGCTCACAAGGACAGGGGGCGTTTGGGGCCAACGTCCTGACTTTC. Full variable domain (outside the CDR3, taken from reference TRBV18 and TRBJ2-6): NAGVMQNPRHLVRRRGQEARLRCSPMKGHSHVYWYRQLPEEGLKFMVYLQKENIIDESGMPKERFSAEFPKEGPSILRIQQVVRGDSAAYFCASSQGQGAFGANVLTFGAGSRLTVL.

This clone has more than one count but fewer than ten. Other DNA sequences from this sample encode an identical CDR3 as well. The rearrangement joins TRBV30 to TRBJ1-5; no reliable D call. Germline lookup yields CDR1 GTSNPN and CDR2 SVGIG (reference sequence). V was pared by 4 bases and J by 0 bases, with 7 bases between. This CDR3 has 13 residues. The CDR3 nucleotides are TGTGCCTGGAATAGAGATAGCAATCAGCCCCAGCATTTT. It specifies CAWNRDSNQPQHF.

This clone showed up just a few times. The chain carries TRBV11-3 and TRBJ2-3; 9 bases line up with TRBD2. This CDR3 comprises 15 residues. V was pared by 7 bases and J by 1 base, with 6 bases of the junction left unmatched. In germline, CDR1 is SGHNT, CDR2 YENEEA. CDR3 coding DNA: TGTGCCAGCATCCGCGGGGGGGCTGGCACAGATACGCAGTATTTT. Its protein product is CASIRGGAGTDTQYF.

This clone was seen only a few times. The chain employs TRBV29-1 and TRBJ1-2; 9 positions match TRBD1. CDR3 length equals 14 residues. Per germline, CDR1 SQVTM and CDR2 ANQGSEA. The trim removed 7 bases at V and 1 base at J, leaving 7 bases unmatched. CDR3 in amino acids: CSATGDRDNYGYTF. Here the CDR3 DNA reads TGCAGCGCTACAGGGGACAGGGATAACTATGGCTACACCTTC.

In this sample, this clone turned up a few times. The gene calls are TRBV19 and TRBJ2-1; unclear D gene. The germline V gene encodes CDR1 LNHDA and CDR2 SQIVND (reference sequence). This CDR3 is 14 amino acids long. V was pared by 5 bases and J by 0 bases, with 8 bases between. In DNA form, the CDR3 reads TGTGCCAGTAGTGCCGGTGACTCCTACAATGAGCAGTTCTTC. It yields the protein CASSAGDSYNEQFF. Variable domain in full (rest from reference TRBV19 and TRBJ2-1): DGGITQSPKYLFRKEGQNVTLSCEQNLNHDAMYWYRQDPGQGLRLIYYSQIVNDFQKGDIAEGYSVSREKKESFPLTVTSAQKNPTAFYLCASSAGDSYNEQFFGPGTRLTVL.

This clone has more than one count but fewer than ten. This sequence joins TRBV5-4 and TRBJ2-1; D might be TRBD1 (6 bases). The germline V and J ends were trimmed by 3 bases and 4 bases, with 20 bases remaining between them. The CDR3 has 17 residues. Germline V gene data show CDR1 as SGHNT and CDR2 as YYREEE (reference sequence). CDR3 DNA sequence: TGTGCCAGCAGCTGGACCGTCGGGGCAGGGGATTACAATGAGCAGTTCTTC. Amino acid sequence: CASSWTVGAGDYNEQFF. The whole variable domain, remainder taken from reference TRBV5-4 and TRBJ2-1, is ETGVTQSPTHLIKTRGQQVTLRCSSQSGHNTVSWYQQALGQGPQFIFQYYREEENGRGNFPPRFSGLQFPNYSSELNVNALELDDSALYLCASSWTVGAGDYNEQFFGPGTRLTVL.